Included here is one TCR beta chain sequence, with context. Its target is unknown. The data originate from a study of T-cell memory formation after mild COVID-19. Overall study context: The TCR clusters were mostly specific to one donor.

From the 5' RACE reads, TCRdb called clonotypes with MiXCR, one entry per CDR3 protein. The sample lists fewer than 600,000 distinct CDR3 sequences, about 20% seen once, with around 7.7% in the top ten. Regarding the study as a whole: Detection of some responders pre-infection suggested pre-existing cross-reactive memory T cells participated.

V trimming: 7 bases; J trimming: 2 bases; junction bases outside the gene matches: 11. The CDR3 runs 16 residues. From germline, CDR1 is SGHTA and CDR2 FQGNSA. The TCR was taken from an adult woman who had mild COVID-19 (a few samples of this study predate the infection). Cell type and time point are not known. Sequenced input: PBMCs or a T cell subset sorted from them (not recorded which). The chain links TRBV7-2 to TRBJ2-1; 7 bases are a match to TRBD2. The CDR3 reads CASTQLALGPYNEQFF. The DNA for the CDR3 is TGTGCCAGCACCCAACTAGCGTTAGGCCCCTACAATGAGCAGTTCTTC.